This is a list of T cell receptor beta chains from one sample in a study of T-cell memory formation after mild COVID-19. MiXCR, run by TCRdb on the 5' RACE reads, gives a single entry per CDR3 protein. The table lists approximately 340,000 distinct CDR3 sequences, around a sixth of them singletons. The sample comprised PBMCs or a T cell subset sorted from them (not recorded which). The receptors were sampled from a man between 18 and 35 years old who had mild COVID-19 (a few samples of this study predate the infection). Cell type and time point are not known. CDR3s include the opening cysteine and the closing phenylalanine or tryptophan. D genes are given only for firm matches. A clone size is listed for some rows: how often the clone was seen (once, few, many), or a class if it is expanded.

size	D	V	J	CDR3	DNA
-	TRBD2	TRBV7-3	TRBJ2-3	CASSFQLAGGYPADTQYF	TGTGCCAGCAGCTTCCAACTAGCGGGGGGCTATCCGGCAGATACGCAGTATTTT
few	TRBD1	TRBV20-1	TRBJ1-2	CSAATGDYGYTF	TGCAGTGCCGCCACAGGGGACTATGGCTACACCTTC
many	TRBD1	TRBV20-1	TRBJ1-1	CSASGTANTEAFF	TGCAGTGCCTCCGGGACAGCGAACACTGAAGCTTTCTTT
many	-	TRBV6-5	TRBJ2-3	CASIPGPPSPYTQYF	TGTGCCAGCATCCCGGGCCCTCCTTCCCCATATACGCAGTATTTT
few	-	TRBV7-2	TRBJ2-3	CASRLVFDTQYF	TGTGCCAGCAGGCTAGTTTTTGATACGCAGTATTTT
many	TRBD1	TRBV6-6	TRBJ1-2	CASSRGQGDGYTF	TGTGCCAGCAGTAGGGGACAGGGGGATGGCTACACCTTC
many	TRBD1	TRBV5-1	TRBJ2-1	CASSLAPSGGVEQFF	TGCGCCAGCAGCTTGGCCCCCTCAGGGGGCGTAGAGCAGTTCTTC
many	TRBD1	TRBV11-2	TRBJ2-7	CASSRLTGQGPYEQYF	TGTGCCAGCAGCCGACTCACCGGACAGGGACCGTACGAGCAGTACTTC
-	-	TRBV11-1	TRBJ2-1	CASSPRGARYNEQFF	TGTGCCAGCAGCCCTCGAGGGGCGAGGTACAATGAGCAGTTCTTC
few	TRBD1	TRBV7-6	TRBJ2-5	CASSFLGTGGLETQYF	TGTGCCAGCAGCTTCCTCGGGACAGGGGGCTTGGAGACCCAGTACTTC
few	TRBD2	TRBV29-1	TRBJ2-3	CSVVSGGPDTQYF	TGCAGCGTTGTTAGCGGGGGGCCGGATACGCAGTATTTT
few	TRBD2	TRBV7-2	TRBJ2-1	CASSLAGGGAHNEQFF	TGTGCCAGCAGCTTAGCTGGCGGGGGGGCCCACAATGAGCAGTTCTTC
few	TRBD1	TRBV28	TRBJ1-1	CASNLAGQGRGTEAFF	TGTGCCAGCAATCTCGCCGGACAGGGGAGGGGTACTGAAGCTTTCTTT
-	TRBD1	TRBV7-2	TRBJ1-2	CASSFQGTGGYGYTF	TGTGCCAGCAGCTTCCAGGGGACAGGGGGTTATGGCTACACCTTC
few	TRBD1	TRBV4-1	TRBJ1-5	CASSHGQGAGQPQHF	TGCGCCAGCAGCCACGGACAGGGGGCGGGTCAGCCCCAGCATTTT
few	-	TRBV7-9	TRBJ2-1	CASSLAQTDNEQFF	TGTGCCAGCAGCTTAGCCCAGACAGACAATGAGCAGTTCTTC
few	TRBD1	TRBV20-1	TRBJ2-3	CSASRAGTGRTDTQYF	TGCAGTGCTAGTCGGGCTGGGACAGGGAGGACAGATACGCAGTATTTT
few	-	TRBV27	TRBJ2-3	CASSLTRRDTQYF	TGTGCCAGCAGTTTAACCCGGCGAGATACGCAGTATTTT
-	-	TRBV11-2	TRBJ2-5	CASRQRMGEETQYF	TGTGCCAGCAGACAGAGGATGGGGGAAGAGACCCAGTACTTC
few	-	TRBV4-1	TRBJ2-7	CASSQDRNYREQYF	TGCGCCAGCAGCCAAGACAGAAACTACCGCGAGCAGTACTTC
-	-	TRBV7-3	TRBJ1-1	CASSPGTGSEAFF	TGTGCCAGCAGCCCCGGTACAGGGTCTGAAGCTTTCTTT
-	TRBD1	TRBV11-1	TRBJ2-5	CASSWSGTGKETQYF	TGTGCCAGCAGCTGGTCCGGGACAGGGAAAGAGACCCAGTACTTC
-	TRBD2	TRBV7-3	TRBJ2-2	CASSLTAGGGTGELFF	TGTGCCAGCAGCTTAACAGCGGGGGGAGGCACCGGGGAGCTGTTTTTT
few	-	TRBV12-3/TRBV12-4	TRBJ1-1	CASSLIERGAFF	TGTGCCAGCAGTTTAATCGAGCGGGGAGCTTTCTTT
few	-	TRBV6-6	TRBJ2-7	CASSTYWTAGYEQYF	TGTGCCAGCAGTACCTACTGGACCGCAGGCTACGAGCAGTACTTC
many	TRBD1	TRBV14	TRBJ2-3	CASSTVQGQGVDTQYF	TGTGCCAGCAGCACCGTCCAGGGACAGGGAGTCGATACGCAGTATTTT
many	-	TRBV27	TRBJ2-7	CASSTRWGSAYEQYF	TGTGCCAGCAGTACGAGGTGGGGGAGTGCCTACGAGCAGTACTTC
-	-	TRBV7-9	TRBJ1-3	CASSLMVTLGNTIYF	TGTGCCAGCAGCTTAATGGTAACGCTCGGAAACACCATATATTTT
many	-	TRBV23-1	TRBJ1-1	CASSRSGNTEAFF	TGCGCCAGCAGTCGGTCCGGGAACACTGAAGCTTTCTTT
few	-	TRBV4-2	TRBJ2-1	CASSQDRVGGLYNEQFF	TGTGCCAGCAGCCAAGATCGCGTCGGGGGTTTGTACAATGAGCAGTTCTTC
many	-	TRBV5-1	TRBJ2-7	CASRSGTAYEQYF	TGCGCCAGCAGATCCGGGACCGCGTACGAGCAGTACTTC
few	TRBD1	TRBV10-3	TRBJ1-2	CAISPGTAGGVGGYTF	TGTGCCATCAGTCCCGGGACAGCCGGGGGTGTGGGTGGCTACACCTTC
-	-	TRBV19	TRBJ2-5	CASSIRGSETQYF	TGTGCCAGTAGTATTAGGGGGTCAGAGACCCAGTACTTC
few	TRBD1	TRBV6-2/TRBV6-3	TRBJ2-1	CASSPGTGGREQFF	TGTGCCAGCAGCCCCGGGACAGGGGGCCGGGAGCAGTTCTTC
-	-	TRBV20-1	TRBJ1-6	CSGPGSYNSPLHF	TGCAGTGGTCCCGGCTCCTATAATTCACCCCTCCACTTT
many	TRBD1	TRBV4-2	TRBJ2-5	CASSLGGQGAQETQYF	TGTGCCAGCAGCTTAGGAGGACAGGGGGCGCAAGAGACCCAGTACTTC
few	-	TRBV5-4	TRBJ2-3	CASSPAGRSTDTQYF	TGTGCCAGCAGCCCGGCGGGCAGAAGCACAGATACGCAGTATTTT
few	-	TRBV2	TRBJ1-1	CASSWGGWTEAFF	TGTGCCAGCAGTTGGGGCGGGTGGACTGAAGCTTTCTTT